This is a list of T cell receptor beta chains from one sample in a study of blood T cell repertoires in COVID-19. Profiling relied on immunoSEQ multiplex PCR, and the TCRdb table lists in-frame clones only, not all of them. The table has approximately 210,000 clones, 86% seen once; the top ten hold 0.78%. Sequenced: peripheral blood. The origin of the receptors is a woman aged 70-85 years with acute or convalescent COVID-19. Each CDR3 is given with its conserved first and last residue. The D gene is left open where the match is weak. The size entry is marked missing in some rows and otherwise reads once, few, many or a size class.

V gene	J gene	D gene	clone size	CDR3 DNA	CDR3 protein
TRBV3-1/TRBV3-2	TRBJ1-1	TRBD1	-	TGTGCCAGCAGCCAACAGGGGGCCCGCCTGAACACTGAAGCTTTCTTT	CASSQQGARLNTEAFF
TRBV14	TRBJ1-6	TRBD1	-	TGTGCCAGCAGCCAAGGCCCCGGGACAGCTAGGGGCGGTTCACCCCTCCACTTT	CASSQGPGTARGGSPLHF
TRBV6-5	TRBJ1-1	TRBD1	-	TGTGCCAGCTGGGACAGATACACTGAAGCTTTCTTT	CASWDRYTEAFF
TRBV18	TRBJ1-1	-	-	TGTGCCAGCTCACCACCCCGAGCAGGGTTAGCCACTGAAGCTTTCTTT	CASSPPRAGLATEAFF
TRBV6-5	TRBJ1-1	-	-	TGTGCCAGCACCCCCCGCCGGGGTTCCACTGAAGCTTTCTTT	CASTPRRGSTEAFF
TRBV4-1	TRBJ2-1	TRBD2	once	TGCGCCAGCAGCCTTAGCCCTAGCGGGAGAAGTTACAATGAGCAGTTCTTC	CASSLSPSGRSYNEQFF
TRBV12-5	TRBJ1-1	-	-	TGTGCTAGTGGTTTGGAACCGCGGGACCGTTTAGGGATGGAAGCTTTCTTT	CASGLEPRDRLGMEAFF
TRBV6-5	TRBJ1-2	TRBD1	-	TGTGCCAGCAGAGCGCCGACAGGGATGTACGGTGGCTACACCTTC	CASRAPTGMYGGYTF
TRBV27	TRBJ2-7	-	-	TGTGCCAGCAGTACCTCCAGGGGCAGCGAGCAGTACTTC	CASSTSRGSEQYF
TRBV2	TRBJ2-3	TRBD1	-	TGTGCCAGCAGTGTACAGGGGGCGACAGATACGCAGTATTTT	CASSVQGATDTQYF
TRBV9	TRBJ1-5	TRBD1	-	TGTGCCAGCAGCCCAGGACAGGTGAATCAGCCCCAGCATTTT	CASSPGQVNQPQHF
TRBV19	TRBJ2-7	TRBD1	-	TGTGCCAGTAGTAAGGGACAGTACGAGCAGTACTTC	CASSKGQYEQYF
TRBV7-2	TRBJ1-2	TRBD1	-	TGTGCCAGCAGCTTGGGACAGTTACTTCCCTATGGCTACACCTTC	CASSLGQLLPYGYTF
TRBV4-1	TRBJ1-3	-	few	TGCGCCAGCAGCCAAGTGGGCAGGCTCCAGGGGGGAAACACCATATATTTT	CASSQVGRLQGGNTIYF
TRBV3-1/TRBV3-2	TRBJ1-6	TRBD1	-	TGTGCCAGCAGTTATACAGGGGATCGGTCACCCCTCCACTTT	CASSYTGDRSPLHF
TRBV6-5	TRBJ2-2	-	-	TGTGCCAGCCTCTCGAGGGCCGGAAACACCGGGGAGCTGTTTTTT	CASLSRAGNTGELFF
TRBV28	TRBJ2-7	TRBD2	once	TGTGCCAGCAGAAGGACTAGCGGGAGGATCGAGCAGTACTTC	CASRRTSGRIEQYF
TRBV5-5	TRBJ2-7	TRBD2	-	TGTGCCAGCAGCTTGATTCGGGGGGAATGGGACGAGCAGTACTTC	CASSLIRGEWDEQYF
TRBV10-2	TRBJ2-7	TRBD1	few	TGCGCCAGCAGCCCGGACAGGGGACCCTACGAGCAGTACTTC	CASSPDRGPYEQYF
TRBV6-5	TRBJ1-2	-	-	TGTGCCAGCAGTTACCTCTCATCGGCCGGGTCCGCTGGCTACACCTTC	CASSYLSSAGSAGYTF
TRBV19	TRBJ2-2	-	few	TGTGCCAGTAATGAGCGGCGGGGCACCGGGGAGCTGTTTTTT	CASNERRGTGELFF
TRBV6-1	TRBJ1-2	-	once	TGTGCCAGCAGTGAAGCCGCAGGATCAACCCTCTATGGCTACACCTTC	CASSEAAGSTLYGYTF
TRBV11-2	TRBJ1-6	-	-	TGTGCCAGCAGCTCGGGGGAAGCGCGGTCACCCCTCCACTTT	CASSSGEARSPLHF
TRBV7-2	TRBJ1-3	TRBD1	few	TGTGCCAGCAGCTTAATGGGACAGGGGGCGAACACCATATATTTT	CASSLMGQGANTIYF
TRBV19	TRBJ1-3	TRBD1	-	TGTGCCACCGCTGGGACAGGGAACCGCCACACCATATATTTT	CATAGTGNRHTIYF
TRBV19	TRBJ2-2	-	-	TGTGCCAGTTCCACGGCGGCGGTCACCGGGGAGCTGTTTTTT	CASSTAAVTGELFF
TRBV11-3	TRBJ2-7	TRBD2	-	TGTGCCAGCATGAAACTAGCGGAGACCTACGAGCAGTACTTC	CASMKLAETYEQYF
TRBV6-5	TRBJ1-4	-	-	TGTGCCAGCAGCCACAGGGATGAAAAACTGTTTTTT	CASSHRDEKLFF
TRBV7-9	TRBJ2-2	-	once	TGTGCCAGCAGCCGGAGCGGGTCGGGCACCGGGGAGCTGTTTTTT	CASSRSGSGTGELFF
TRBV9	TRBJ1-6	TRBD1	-	TGTGCCAGCAGAGGGGGGACAGCTTATTCACCCCTCCACTTT	CASRGGTAYSPLHF
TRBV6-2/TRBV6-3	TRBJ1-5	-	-	TGTGCCAGCAGTCCAGCCGGAGCGGGAACCAATCAGCCCCAGCATTTT	CASSPAGAGTNQPQHF
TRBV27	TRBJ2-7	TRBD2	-	TGTGCCAGCAGGAAGACTAGCGGGAGGTACGAGCAGTACTTC	CASRKTSGRYEQYF
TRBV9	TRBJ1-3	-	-	TGTGCCAGCAGCGTAGGAAAGAGTAGAATCTCTGGAAACACCATATATTTT	CASSVGKSRISGNTIYF